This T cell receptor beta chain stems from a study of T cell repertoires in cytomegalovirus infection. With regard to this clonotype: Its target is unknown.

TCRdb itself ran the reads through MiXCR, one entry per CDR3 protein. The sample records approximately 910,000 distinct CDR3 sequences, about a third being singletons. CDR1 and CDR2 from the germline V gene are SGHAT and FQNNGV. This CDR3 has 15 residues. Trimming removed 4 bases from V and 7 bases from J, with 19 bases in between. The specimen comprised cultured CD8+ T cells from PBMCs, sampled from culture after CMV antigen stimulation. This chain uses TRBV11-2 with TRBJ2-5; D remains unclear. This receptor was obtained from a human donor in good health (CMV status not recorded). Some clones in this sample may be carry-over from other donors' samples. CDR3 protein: CASSSPPIGWGTQYF. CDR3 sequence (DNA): TGTGCCAGCAGCTCTCCCCCCATAGGATGGGGGACCCAGTACTTC.